A selection of T cell receptor beta chains follows, all from one sample in a study of cytomegalovirus exposure and HLA in healthy donors. Repertoires were generated with immunoSEQ multiplex PCR, while TCRdb's copy carries only in-frame clones and drops some. The table includes over 150,000 clones, around 75% detected once. Sequencing input: PBMCs. The origin of the receptors is a male donor in good health and CMV-seronegative. Both conserved end residues are part of each CDR3. Fields, in order: V gene, D gene, J gene, CDR3 protein. The D gene is left open where the match is weak.

>TRBV19|-|TRBJ2-7
CASSIKDRSYEQYF
>TRBV29-1|TRBD1|TRBJ1-5
CSATGTNQPQHF
>TRBV28|TRBD2|TRBJ2-1
CASRSGRNEQFF
>TRBV28|-|TRBJ1-5
CASSSGQRGPQHF
>TRBV9|TRBD2|TRBJ2-3
CASSASGRETDTQYF
>TRBV7-3|TRBD2|TRBJ2-3
CASSLSSGKSTDTQYF
>TRBV5-1|-|TRBJ2-7
CASSPNDNRAYEQYF
>TRBV30|TRBD1|TRBJ1-2
CAWSFRDRDVYGYTF
>TRBV6-1|TRBD1|TRBJ1-5
CASRGTGGGNQPQHF
>TRBV5-6|-|TRBJ2-7
CAGSPLNSYEQYF
>TRBV5-6|-|TRBJ1-3
CASSLGPVGNTIYF
>TRBV10-3|TRBD2|TRBJ2-1
CAIMLAGDIGSYNEQFF
>TRBV5-1|TRBD2|TRBJ2-2
CASSLAPLAGGVGELFF
>TRBV25-1|-|TRBJ2-2
CASSDLRGTSNTGELFF
>TRBV6-1|-|TRBJ1-5
CASSDNIQPQHF
>TRBV9|-|TRBJ2-3
CASSAGEARTDTQYF
>TRBV2|TRBD2|TRBJ2-3
CASSDPLAGVTDTQYF
>TRBV15|TRBD2|TRBJ2-3
CATSGERGEFTDTQYF
>TRBV20-1|-|TRBJ1-2
CSALDYGYTF
>TRBV6-5|TRBD2|TRBJ2-1
CASSYSRTSGANEQFF
>TRBV18|-|TRBJ1-5
CASSPQGFDQPQHF
>TRBV19|-|TRBJ1-6
CASSIDLNTALHF
>TRBV19|TRBD2|TRBJ2-4
CASSIPAGGTGDIQYF
>TRBV28|TRBD1|TRBJ1-3
CASSDTGVVGNTIYF
>TRBV10-3|-|TRBJ2-7
CAISDRGGAYEQYF
>TRBV2|TRBD1|TRBJ1-3
CATSPGQGAGGNTIYF
>TRBV28|TRBD2|TRBJ2-3
CASSFPPMAGEGTDTQYF
>TRBV6-1|-|TRBJ2-3
CASSNSLSDTQYF
>TRBV11-1|TRBD1|TRBJ1-2
CASSYRTGGGYTF
>TRBV7-6|-|TRBJ1-5
CASSRQGINQPQHF
>TRBV6-5|-|TRBJ1-5
CASSYSQSNQPQHF
>TRBV10-3|-|TRBJ2-7
CAIKGDLGDEQYF
>TRBV30|-|TRBJ1-1
CAWLGDSENTEAFF
>TRBV28|-|TRBJ1-2
CASSSRDGYTF
>TRBV12-2|-|TRBJ1-5
CASRLCRPGTGEYSNQPQHF
>TRBV10-1|TRBD1|TRBJ1-1
CASTWGQGETEAFF
>TRBV6-1|-|TRBJ1-1
CASRSPRGGAFF
>TRBV19|TRBD1|TRBJ1-1
CASSTDRGGTEAFF
>TRBV10-3|-|TRBJ2-1
CAISESRGTSYDNEQFF
>TRBV28|-|TRBJ2-2
CASRGDLIGELFF
>TRBV7-2|TRBD1|TRBJ2-5
CASSFQGGGQETQYF
>TRBV12-5|-|TRBJ2-7
CASGLYEQYF
>TRBV28|-|TRBJ1-2
CASSLGQIYGYTF
>TRBV7-2|-|TRBJ1-5
CASSAGSPGQPQHF
>TRBV7-9|TRBD1|TRBJ2-1
CASSVPGQFYNEQFF
>TRBV15|-|TRBJ2-3
CATSKIQVGTLDTQYF
>TRBV7-9|-|TRBJ2-3
CASKPTITDTQYF
>TRBV11-2|-|TRBJ1-5
CASSPNGPDRYNQPQHF
>TRBV30|-|TRBJ1-1
CAWSVGTGITEAFF
>TRBV19|-|TRBJ2-7
CASSIKGGTEVFPGSFEQYF
>TRBV15|TRBD2|TRBJ2-2
CATSRELAGVGELFF
>TRBV6-6|-|TRBJ1-4
CASSYQVSEKLFF
>TRBV28|-|TRBJ2-1
CASRVADTYNEQFF
>TRBV7-2|TRBD2|TRBJ2-1
CASSLGWLAGSSYNEQFF
>TRBV6-5|-|TRBJ2-3
CASSYTGYTTDTQYF
>TRBV27|TRBD2|TRBJ2-7
CASSLSMVAGVSYEQYF
>TRBV28|-|TRBJ1-5
CASSRRQGNQPQHF
>TRBV4-1|-|TRBJ1-5
CASSQEFPGQINQPQHF
>TRBV4-2|-|TRBJ1-5
CASSQEIGAGNQPQHF
>TRBV6-5|-|TRBJ1-2
CASSYRGEGFGGYTF